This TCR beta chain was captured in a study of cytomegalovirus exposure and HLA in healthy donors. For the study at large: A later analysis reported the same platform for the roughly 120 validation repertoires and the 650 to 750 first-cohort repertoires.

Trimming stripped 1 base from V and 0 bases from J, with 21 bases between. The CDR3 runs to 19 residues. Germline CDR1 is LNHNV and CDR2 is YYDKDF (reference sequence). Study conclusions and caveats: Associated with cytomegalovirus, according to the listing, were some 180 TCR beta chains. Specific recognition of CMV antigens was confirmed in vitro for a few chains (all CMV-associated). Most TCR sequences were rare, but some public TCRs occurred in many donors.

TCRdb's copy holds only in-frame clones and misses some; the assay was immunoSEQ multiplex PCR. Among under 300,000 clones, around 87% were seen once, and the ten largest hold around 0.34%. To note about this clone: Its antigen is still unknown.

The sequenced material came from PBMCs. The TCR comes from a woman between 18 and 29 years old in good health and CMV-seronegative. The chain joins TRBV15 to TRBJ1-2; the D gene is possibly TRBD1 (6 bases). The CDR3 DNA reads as TGTGCCACCAGCAGAGTGGGGGAGACAGGCGGTAATTCTAACTATGGCTACACCTTC. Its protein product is CATSRVGETGGNSNYGYTF.